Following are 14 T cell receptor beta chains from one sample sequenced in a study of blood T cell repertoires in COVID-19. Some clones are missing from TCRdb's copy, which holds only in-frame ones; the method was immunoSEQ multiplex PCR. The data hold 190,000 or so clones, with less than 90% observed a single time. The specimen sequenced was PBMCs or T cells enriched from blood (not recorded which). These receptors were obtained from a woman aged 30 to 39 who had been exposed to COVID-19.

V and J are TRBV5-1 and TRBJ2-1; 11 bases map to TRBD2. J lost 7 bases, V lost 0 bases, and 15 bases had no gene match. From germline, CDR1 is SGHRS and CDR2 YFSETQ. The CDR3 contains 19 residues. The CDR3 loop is CASSLAKGLAATPGNEQFF. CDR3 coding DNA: TGCGCCAGCAGCTTGGCGAAGGGACTAGCGGCAACTCCGGGGAATGAGCAGTTCTTC.

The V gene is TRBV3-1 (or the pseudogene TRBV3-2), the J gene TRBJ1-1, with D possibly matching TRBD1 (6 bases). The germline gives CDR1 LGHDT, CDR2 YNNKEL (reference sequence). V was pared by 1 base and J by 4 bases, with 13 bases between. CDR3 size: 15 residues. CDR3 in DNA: TGTGCCAGCAGCCAAGGGGCAGGGGTGGGCACTGAAGCTTTCTTT. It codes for CASSQGAGVGTEAFF.

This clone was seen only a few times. The CDR3 loop is CASSPTLHTTTEAFF. The CDR3 DNA sequence: TGTGCCAGCAGCCCCACACTACACACTACGACCGAAGCTTTCTTT. This chain joins TRBV11-2 and TRBJ1-1; D gene unclear. V lost 5 bases and J lost 8, with 21 bases in between. This CDR3 is built from 15 residues. CDR1 is SGHAT and CDR2 is FQNNGV in the germline V gene.

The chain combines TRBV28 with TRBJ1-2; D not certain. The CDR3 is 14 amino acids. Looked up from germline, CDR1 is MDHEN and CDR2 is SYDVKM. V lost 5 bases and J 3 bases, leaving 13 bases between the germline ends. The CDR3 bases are TGTGCCAGCAGTGCGCACACGGCGGACTATGGCTACACCTTC. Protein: CASSAHTADYGYTF.

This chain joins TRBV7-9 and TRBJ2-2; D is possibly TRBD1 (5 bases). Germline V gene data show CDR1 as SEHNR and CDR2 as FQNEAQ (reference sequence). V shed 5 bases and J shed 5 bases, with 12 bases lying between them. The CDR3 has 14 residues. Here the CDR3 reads CASSPWTRTGELFF. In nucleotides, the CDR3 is TGTGCCAGCAGCCCGTGGACAAGGACCGGGGAGCTGTTTTTT.

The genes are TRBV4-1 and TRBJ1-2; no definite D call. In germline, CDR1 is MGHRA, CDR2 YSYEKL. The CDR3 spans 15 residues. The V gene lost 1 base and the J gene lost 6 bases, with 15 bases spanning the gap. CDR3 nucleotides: TGCGCCAGCAGCCAAGGAGGGCAGTTCGGAAATGGCTACACCTTC. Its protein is CASSQGGQFGNGYTF.

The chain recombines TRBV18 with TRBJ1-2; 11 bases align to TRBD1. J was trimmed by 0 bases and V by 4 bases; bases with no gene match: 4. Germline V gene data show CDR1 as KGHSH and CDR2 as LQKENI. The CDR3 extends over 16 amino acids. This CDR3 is CASSQGTGGANYGYTF. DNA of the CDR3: TGTGCCAGCTCACAAGGGACAGGGGGAGCTAACTATGGCTACACCTTC.

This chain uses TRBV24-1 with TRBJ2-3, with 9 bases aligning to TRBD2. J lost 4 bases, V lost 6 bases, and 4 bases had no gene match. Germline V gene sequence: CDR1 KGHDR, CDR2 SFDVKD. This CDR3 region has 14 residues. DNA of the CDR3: TGTGCCACCAGTAGCGGGGGGTACGCAGATACGCAGTATTTT. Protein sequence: CATSSGGYADTQYF.

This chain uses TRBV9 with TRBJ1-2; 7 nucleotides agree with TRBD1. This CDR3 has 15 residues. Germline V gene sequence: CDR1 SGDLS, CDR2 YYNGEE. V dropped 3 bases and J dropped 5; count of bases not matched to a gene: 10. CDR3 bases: TGTGCCAGCAGCGCAGTCGGTGGACAGGCGTATGGCTACACCTTC. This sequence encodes CASSAVGGQAYGYTF. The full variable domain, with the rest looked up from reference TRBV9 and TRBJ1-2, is DSGVTQTPKHLITATGQRVTLRCSPRSGDLSVYWYQQSLDQGLQFLIQYYNGEERAKGNILERFSAQQFPDLHSELNLSSLELGDSALYFCASSAVGGQAYGYTFGSGTRLTVV.

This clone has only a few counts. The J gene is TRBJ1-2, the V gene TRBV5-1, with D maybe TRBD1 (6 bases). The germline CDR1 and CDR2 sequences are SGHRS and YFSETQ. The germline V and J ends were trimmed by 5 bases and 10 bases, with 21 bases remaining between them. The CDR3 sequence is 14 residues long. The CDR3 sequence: CASSTGQQESPYTF. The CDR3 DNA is TGCGCCAGCAGTACCGGACAGCAAGAATCCCCCTACACCTTC.

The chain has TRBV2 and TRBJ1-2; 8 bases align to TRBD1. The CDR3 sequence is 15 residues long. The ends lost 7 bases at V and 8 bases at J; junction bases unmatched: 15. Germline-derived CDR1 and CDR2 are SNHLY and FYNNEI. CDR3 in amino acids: CASNPSGAGGRGYTF. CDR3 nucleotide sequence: TGTGCCAGCAACCCCAGCGGGGCAGGGGGCCGAGGCTACACCTTC. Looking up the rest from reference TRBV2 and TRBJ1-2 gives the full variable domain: EPEVTQTPSHQVTQMGQEVILRCVPISNHLYFYWYRQILGQKVEFLVSFYNNEISEKSEIFDDQFSVERPDGSNFTLKIRSTKLEDSAMYFCASNPSGAGGRGYTFGSGTRLTVV.

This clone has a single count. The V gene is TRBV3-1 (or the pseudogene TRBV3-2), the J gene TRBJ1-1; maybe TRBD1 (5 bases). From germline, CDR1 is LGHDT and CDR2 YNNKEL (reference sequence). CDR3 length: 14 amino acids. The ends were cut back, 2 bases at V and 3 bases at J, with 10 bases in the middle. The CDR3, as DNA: TGTGCCAGCAGCCAAACAGGCCCTGACACTGAAGCTTTCTTT. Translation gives CASSQTGPDTEAFF.

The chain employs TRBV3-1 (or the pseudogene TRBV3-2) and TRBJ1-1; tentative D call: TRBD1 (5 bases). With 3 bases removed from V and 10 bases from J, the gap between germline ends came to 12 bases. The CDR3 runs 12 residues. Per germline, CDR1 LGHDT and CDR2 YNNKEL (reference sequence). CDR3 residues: CASSHGQGGAFF. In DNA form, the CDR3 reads TGTGCCAGCAGCCACGGTCAGGGAGGAGCTTTCTTT.

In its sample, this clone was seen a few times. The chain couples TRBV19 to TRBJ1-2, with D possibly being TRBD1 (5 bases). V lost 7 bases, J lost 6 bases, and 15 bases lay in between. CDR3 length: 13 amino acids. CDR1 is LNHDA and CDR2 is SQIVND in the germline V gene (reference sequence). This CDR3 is CASNRQFLDGYTF. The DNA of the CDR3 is TGTGCCAGTAACAGACAGTTTCTTGATGGCTACACCTTC.